This record concerns one TCR beta chain sequence. Its antigen is as yet unknown. About 110 mL of blood, on average, came from one heparinised draw per donor. V shed 6 bases and J shed 0 bases, with 11 bases lying between them. From germline, CDR1 is MNHNS and CDR2 SASEGT. CDR3 size: 15 residues. This entry comes from a study of beta chain features in type 1 diabetes. Study observations and caveats: Researchers caution that PCR might favor shorter templates, equally among patients and controls. In all four CD4+ subsets, TCRB CDR3 length was significantly, moderately reduced in type 1 diabetes. Naive, central memory and regulatory TCRB repertoires appeared more similar among patients than healthy donors.

The authors reverse transcribed all of the isolated RNA, so sequencing captured expressed TCRB transcripts. Assay: immunoSEQ multiplex PCR; the TCRdb copy retains only in-frame clones and omits some. Of hundreds of thousands of clones listed, more than 12% were seen once; the top ten hold 0.03% to 0.04%. The sample consisted of naive CD4+ T cells from blood. This receptor was identified in a man between 18 and 29 years old with type 1 diabetes. The chain combines TRBV6-1 with TRBJ2-2; either TRBD1 or TRBD2 may supply D (5 bases each). The CDR3 loop is CASRRGFSNTGELFF. The CDR3 nucleotides read TGTGCCAGCAGGAGGGGATTTTCGAACACCGGGGAGCTGTTTTTT.